This TCR beta chain is from a study of sequential checkpoint blockade in melanoma. Study at large: Roughly 22 patients had tumor biopsies before treatment and at week 13.

The protocol was immunoSEQ multiplex PCR, while the TCRdb copy is restricted to in-frame clones and leaves out a portion. There are roughly 2,400 clones in the sample; 25% to 30% occur only once, and less than 11% lies in the top ten. As to this clone: Its antigen is unidentified.

General study points: Rising tumor T-cell fraction and clonality meant about 30 times likelier benefit. Tumor T-cell fraction and clonality correlated with PD-L1 and CD8+ counts.

Regarding treatment: randomized to nivolumab then ipilimumab (arm A) or the reverse (arm B). None of the patients previously received DNA-damaging chemotherapy. This CDR3 contains 15 residues. Germline assignment: CDR1 SGDLS and CDR2 YYNGEE. Losses at the gene ends were 6 bases for V and 14 bases for J; bases not matched to a gene: 18. This TCR derives from a human donor with melanoma. The chain carries TRBV9 and TRBJ2-1; 9 bases map to TRBD1. This sample comprised tumor tissue (inferred from file names), obtained from a patient given nivolumab and ipilimumab in sequence. In DNA form, the CDR3 reads TGTGCCAGCACCGACGGTCCGACAGGGGGAGGAGAGAAGTTCTTC. This codes for CASTDGPTGGGEKFF.